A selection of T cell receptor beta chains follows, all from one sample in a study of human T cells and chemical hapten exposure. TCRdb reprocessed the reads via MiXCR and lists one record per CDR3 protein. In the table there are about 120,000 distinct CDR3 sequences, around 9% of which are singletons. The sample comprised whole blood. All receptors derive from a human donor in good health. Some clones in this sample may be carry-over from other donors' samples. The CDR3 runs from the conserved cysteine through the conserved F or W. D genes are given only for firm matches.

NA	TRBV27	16	CASSLSEGTAAYEQYF
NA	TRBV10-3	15	CAISEGGQLNTEAFF
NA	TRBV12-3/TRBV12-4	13	CASTPRGGRGYTF
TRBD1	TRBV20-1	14	CSARARQGTGELFF
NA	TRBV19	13	CASSKLEAETQYF
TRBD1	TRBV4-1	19	CASSQGRDGTGGESDTQYF
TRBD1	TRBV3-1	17	CASSQDPTGVGANVLTF
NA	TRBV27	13	CASSLARNYGYTF
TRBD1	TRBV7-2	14	CASSFRDRDSPLHF
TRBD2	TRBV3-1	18	CASSQLLRTSGGFTEQFF
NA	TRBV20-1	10	CSAGGETQYF
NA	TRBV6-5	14	CASSYSIASTEAFF
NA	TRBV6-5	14	CASSTLRTLYGYTF
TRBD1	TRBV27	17	CASAGTGDALYNSPLHF
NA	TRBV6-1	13	CASSEQGTGELFF
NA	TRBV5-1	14	CASSMEGGNQPQHF
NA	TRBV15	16	CATSRDLDREYYGYTF
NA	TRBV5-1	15	CASSLVGAGTGELFF
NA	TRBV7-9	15	CASSLGLVVSHEQFF
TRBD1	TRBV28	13	CASSRDRGHGYTF
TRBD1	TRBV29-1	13	CSVDRRGLAEAFF
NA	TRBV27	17	CASSLSRSGGYNQPQHF
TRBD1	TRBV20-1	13	CSAYDRANQPQHF
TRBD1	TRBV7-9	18	CASSLAGTETRLNTEAFF
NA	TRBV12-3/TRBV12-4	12	CASSSRDYEQYF
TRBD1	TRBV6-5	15	CASSRSRGLNTEAFF